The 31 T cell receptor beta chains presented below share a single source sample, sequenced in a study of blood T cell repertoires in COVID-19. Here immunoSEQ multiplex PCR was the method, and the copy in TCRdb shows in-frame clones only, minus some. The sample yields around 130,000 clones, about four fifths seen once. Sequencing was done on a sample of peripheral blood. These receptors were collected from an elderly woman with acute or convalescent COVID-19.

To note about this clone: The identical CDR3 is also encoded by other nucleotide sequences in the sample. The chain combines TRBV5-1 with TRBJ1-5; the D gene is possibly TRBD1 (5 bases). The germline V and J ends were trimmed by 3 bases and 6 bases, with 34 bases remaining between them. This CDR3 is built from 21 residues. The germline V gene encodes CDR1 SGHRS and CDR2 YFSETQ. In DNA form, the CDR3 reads TGCGCCAGCAGCTCGGCTCGTCGGGGGGGGGTGGAGGGGACCCCCCTTCAGCCCCAGCATTTT. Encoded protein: CASSSARRGGVEGTPLQPQHF.

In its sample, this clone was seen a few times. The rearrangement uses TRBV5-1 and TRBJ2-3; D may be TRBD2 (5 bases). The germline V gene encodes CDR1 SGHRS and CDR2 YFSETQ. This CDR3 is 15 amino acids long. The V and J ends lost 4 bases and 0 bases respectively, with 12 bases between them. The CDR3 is CASSPGLPSTDTQYF. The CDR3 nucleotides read TGCGCCAGCAGCCCCGGACTCCCTAGCACAGATACGCAGTATTTT. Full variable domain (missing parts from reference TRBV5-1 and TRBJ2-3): KAGVTQTPRYLIKTRGQQVTLSCSPISGHRSVSWYQQTPGQGLQFLFEYFSETQRNKGNFPGRFSGRQFSNSRSEMNVSTLELGDSALYLCASSPGLPSTDTQYFGPGTRLTVL.

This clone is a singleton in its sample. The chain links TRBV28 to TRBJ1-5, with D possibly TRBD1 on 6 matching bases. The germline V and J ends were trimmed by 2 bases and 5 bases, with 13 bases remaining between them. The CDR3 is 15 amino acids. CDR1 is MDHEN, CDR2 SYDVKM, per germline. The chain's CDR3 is CASSLAAGDDQPQHF. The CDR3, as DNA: TGTGCCAGCAGTTTAGCGGCAGGGGATGATCAGCCCCAGCATTTT.

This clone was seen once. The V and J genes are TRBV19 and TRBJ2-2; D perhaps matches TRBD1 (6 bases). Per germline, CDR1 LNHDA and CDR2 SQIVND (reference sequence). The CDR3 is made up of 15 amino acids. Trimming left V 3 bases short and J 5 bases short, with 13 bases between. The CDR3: CASSMMDSFTGELFF. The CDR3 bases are TGTGCCAGTAGTATGATGGACAGTTTTACCGGGGAGCTGTTTTTT.

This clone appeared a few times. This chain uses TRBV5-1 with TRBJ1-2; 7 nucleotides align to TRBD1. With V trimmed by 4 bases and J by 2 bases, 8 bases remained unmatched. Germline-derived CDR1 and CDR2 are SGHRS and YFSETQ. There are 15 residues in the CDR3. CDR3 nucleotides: TGCGCCAGCAGCGCGCGACAGGGTGGGAACTATGGCTACACCTTC. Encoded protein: CASSARQGGNYGYTF. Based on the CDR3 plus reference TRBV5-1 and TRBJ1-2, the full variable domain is KAGVTQTPRYLIKTRGQQVTLSCSPISGHRSVSWYQQTPGQGLQFLFEYFSETQRNKGNFPGRFSGRQFSNSRSEMNVSTLELGDSALYLCASSARQGGNYGYTFGSGTRLTVV.

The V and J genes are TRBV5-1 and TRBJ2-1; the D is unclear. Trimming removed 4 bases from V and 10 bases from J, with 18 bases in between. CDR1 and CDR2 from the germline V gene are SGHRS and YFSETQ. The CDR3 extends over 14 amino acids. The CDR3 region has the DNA TGCGCCAGCAGCCTCCTATCCGAGGTTGGAGAGCAGTTCTTC. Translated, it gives CASSLLSEVGEQFF.

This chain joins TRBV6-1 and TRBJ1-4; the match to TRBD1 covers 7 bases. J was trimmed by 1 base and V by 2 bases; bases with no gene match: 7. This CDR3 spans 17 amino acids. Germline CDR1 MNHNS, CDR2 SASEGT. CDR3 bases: TGTGCCAGCAGTGAATCGACGCCAGGGGGAACTAATGAAAAACTGTTTTTT. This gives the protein CASSESTPGGTNEKLFF.

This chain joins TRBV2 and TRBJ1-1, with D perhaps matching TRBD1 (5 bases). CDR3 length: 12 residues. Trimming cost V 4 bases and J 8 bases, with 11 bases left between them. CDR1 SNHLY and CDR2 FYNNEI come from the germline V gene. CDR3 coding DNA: TGTGCCAGCAGTGGCCAGACAGCAGAAGCTTTCTTT. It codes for CASSGQTAEAFF.

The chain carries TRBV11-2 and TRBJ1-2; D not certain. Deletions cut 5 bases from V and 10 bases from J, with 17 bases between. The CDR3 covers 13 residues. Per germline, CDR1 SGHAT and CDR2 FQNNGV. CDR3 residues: CASSQTTGSDYTF. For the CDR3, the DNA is TGTGCCAGCAGCCAAACGACCGGGAGTGACTACACCTTC.

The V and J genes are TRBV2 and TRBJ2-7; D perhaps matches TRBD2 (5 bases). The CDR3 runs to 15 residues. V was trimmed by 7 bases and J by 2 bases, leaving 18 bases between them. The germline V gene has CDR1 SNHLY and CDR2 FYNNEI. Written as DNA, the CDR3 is TGTGCCAGCACCCAAATCGGACTGAGGACCTACGAGCAGTACTTC. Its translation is CASTQIGLRTYEQYF.

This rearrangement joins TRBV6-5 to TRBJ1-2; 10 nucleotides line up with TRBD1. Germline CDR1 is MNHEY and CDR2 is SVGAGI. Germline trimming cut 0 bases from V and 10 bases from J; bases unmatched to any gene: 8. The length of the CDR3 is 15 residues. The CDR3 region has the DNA TGTGCCAGCAGTTACTCAGCGGGGACAGGGGATTACTACACCTTC. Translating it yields CASSYSAGTGDYYTF.

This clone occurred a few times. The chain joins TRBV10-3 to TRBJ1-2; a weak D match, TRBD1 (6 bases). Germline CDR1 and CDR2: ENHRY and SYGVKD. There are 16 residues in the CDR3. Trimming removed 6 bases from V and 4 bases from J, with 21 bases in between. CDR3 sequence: CAISAMRTVSLYGYTF. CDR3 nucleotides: TGTGCCATCAGCGCTATGCGGACAGTATCCCTCTATGGCTACACCTTC.

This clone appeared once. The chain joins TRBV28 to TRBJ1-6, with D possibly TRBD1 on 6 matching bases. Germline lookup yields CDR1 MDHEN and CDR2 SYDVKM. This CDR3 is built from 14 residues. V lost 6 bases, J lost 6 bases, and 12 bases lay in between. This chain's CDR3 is CASRPQGFNSPLHF. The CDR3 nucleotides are TGTGCCAGCAGACCACAGGGATTTAATTCACCCCTCCACTTT.

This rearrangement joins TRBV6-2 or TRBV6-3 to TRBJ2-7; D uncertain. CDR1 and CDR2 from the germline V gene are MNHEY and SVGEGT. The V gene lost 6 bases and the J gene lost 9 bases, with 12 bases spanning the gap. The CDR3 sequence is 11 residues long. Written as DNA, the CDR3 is TGTGCCAGCAGCGGTTACTTCGGGCAGTACTTC. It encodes CASSGYFGQYF.

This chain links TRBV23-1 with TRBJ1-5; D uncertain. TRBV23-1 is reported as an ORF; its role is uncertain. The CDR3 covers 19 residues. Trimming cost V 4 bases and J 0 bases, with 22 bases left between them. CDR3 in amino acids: CASSPRMFKTHYSNQPQHF. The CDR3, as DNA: TGCGCCAGCAGTCCCCGGATGTTTAAGACACATTATAGCAATCAGCCCCAGCATTTT.

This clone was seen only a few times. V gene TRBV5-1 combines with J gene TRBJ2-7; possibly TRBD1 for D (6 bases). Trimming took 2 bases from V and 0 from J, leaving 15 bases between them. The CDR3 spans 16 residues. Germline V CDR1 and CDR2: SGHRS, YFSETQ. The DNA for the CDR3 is TGCGCCAGCAGCTTCAGGGGCGGTGGTGGCTCCTACGAGCAGTACTTC. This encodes CASSFRGGGGSYEQYF.

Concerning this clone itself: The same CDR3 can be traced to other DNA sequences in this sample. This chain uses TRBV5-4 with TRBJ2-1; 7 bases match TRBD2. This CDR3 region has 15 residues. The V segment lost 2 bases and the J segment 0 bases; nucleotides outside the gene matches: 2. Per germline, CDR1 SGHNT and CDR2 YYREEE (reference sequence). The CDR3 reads CASSFRGSSYNEQFF. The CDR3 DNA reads TGTGCCAGCAGCTTCCGCGGGAGCTCCTACAATGAGCAGTTCTTC.

CDR3 protein: CATSREGGNTEAFF. CDR3 DNA sequence: TGTGCCACCAGCAGAGAGGGGGGGAACACTGAAGCTTTCTTT. The rearrangement uses TRBV15 and TRBJ1-1; D is perhaps TRBD1 (5 bases). The V gene's germline CDR1 is LNHNV and CDR2 YYDKDF (reference sequence). Trimming cost V 0 bases and J 1 base, with 6 bases left between them. The CDR3 sequence is 14 residues long.

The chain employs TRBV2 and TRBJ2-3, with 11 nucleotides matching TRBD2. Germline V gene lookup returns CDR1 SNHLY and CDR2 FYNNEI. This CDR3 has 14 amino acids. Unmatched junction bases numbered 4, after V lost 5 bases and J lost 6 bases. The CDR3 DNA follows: TGTGCCAGCAGTACTAGCGGGGGCGGGGATACGCAGTATTTT. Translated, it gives CASSTSGGGDTQYF.

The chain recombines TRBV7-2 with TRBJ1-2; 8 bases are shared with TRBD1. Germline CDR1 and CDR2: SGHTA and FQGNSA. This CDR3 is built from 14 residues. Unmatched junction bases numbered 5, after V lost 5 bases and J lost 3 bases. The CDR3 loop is CASSPSGGDYGYTF. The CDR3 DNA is TGTGCCAGCAGCCCCTCAGGGGGCGACTATGGCTACACCTTC. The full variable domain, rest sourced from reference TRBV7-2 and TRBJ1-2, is GAGVSQSPSNKVTEKGKDVELRCDPISGHTALYWYRQSLGQGLEFLIYFQGNSAPDKSGLPSDRFSAERTGGSVSTLTIQRTQQEDSAVYLCASSPSGGDYGYTFGSGTRLTVV.

CDR3 DNA sequence: TGCGCCAGCAGTGGCGGTAGCGGGGCCAAGGTCACCGGGGAGCTGTTTTTT. Residues: CASSGGSGAKVTGELFF. The chain employs TRBV5-1 and TRBJ2-2, with 8 bases identical to TRBD2. The V and J ends lost 5 bases and 4 bases, in that order; junction bases with no gene match: 13. The CDR3 is made up of 17 amino acids. CDR1 and CDR2 from the germline V gene are SGHRS and YFSETQ.

CDR3 DNA: TGTGCCAGTAGCCAATGGGGACAGGCTAACACTGAAGCTTTCTTT. Translated, it gives CASSQWGQANTEAFF. The rearrangement joins TRBV19 to TRBJ1-1, with TRBD1 matching over 8 bases. Trimming cost V 6 bases and J 2 bases; bases outside gene matches: 8. The germline gives CDR1 LNHDA, CDR2 SQIVND (reference sequence). The CDR3 has 15 amino acids.

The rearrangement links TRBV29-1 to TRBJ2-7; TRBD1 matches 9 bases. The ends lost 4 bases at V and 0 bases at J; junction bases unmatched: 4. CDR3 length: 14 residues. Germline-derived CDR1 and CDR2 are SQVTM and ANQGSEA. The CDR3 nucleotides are TGCAGCGTTGGTGGGACAGGGCACTCCTACGAGCAGTACTTC. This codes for CSVGGTGHSYEQYF.

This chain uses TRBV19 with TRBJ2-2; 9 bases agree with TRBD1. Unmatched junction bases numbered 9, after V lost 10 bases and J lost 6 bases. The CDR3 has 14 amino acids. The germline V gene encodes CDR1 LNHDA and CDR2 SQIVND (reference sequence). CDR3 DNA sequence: TGTGCCACAGGAGGGACAGGGTCTGCCGGGGAGCTGTTTTTT. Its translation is CATGGTGSAGELFF.

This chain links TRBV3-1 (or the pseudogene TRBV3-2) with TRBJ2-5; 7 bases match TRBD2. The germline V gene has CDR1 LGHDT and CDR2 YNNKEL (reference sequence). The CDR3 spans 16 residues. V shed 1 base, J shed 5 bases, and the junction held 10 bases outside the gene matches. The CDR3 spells CASSQGASAGFETQYF. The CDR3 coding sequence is TGTGCCAGCAGCCAAGGGGCATCAGCGGGGTTCGAGACCCAGTACTTC.

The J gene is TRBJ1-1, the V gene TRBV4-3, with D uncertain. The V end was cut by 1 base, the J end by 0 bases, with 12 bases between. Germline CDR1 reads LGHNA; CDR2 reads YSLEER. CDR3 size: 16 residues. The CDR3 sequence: CASSQAYLGMNTEAFF. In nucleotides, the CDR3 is TGCGCCAGCAGCCAAGCATACCTAGGCATGAACACTGAAGCTTTCTTT.

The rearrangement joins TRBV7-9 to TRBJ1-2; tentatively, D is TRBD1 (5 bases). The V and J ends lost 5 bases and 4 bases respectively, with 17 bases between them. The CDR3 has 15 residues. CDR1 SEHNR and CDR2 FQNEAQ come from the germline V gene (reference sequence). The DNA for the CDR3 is TGTGCCAGCAGCGCATTAGAGACAGCGGGCTATGGCTACACCTTC. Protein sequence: CASSALETAGYGYTF.

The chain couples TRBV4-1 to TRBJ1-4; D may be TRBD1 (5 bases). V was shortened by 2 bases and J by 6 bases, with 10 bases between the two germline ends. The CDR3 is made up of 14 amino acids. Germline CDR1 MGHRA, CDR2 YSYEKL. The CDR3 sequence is CASSQTGDYEKLFF. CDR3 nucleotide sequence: TGCGCCAGCAGCCAAACAGGAGACTATGAAAAACTGTTTTTT.

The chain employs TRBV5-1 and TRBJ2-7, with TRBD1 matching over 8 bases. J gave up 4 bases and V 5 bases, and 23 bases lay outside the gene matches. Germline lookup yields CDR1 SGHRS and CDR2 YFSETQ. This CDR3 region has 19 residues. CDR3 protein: CASSHGTGLDGGSEYEQYF. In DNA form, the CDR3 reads TGCGCCAGCAGTCATGGGACAGGCTTGGACGGTGGATCCGAGTACGAGCAGTACTTC.

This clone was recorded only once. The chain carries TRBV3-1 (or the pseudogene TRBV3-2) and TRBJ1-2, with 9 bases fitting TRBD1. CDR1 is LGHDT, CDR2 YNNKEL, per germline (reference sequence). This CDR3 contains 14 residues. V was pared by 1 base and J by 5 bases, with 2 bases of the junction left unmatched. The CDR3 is CASSQGGQGYGYTF. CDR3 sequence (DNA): TGTGCCAGCAGCCAAGGCGGACAGGGGTATGGCTACACCTTC.

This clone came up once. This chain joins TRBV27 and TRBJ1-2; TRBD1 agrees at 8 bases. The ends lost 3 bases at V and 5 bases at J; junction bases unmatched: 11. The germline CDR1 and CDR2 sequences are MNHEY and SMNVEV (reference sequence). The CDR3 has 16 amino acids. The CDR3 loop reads CASSFLGQARGYGYTF. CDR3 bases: TGTGCCAGCAGTTTCTTGGGACAGGCAAGGGGTTATGGCTACACCTTC.